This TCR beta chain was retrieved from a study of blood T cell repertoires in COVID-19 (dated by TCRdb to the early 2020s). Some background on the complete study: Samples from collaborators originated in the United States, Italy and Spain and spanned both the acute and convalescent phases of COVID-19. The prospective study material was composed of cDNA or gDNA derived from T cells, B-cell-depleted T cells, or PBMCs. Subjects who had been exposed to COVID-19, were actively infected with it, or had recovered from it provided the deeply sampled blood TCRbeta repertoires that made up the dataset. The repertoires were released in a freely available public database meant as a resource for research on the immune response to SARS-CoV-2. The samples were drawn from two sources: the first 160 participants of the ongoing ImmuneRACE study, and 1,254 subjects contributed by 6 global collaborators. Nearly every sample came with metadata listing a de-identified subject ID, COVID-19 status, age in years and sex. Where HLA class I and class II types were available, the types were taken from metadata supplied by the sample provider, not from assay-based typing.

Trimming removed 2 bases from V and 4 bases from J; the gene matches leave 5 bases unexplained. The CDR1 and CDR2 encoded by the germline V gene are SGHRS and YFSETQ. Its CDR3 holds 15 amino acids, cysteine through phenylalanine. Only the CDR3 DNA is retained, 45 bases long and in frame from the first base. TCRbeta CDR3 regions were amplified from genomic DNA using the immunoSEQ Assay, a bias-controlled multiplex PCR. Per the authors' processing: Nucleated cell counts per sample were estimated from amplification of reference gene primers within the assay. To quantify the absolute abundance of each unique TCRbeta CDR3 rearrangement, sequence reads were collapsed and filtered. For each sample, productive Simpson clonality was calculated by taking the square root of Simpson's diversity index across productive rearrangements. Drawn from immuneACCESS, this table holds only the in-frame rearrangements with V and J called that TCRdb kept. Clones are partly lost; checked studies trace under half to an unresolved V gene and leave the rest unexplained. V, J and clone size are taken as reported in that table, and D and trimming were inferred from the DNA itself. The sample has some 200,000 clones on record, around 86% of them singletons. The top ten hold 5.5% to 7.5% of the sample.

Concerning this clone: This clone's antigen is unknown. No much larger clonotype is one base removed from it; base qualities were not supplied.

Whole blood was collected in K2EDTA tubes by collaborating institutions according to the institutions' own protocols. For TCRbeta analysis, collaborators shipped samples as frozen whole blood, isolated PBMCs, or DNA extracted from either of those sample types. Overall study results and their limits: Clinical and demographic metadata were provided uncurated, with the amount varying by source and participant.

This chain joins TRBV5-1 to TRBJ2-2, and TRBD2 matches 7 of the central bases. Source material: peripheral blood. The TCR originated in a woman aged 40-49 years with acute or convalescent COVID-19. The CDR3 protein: CASSFVVAGTGELFF. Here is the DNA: TGCGCCAGCAGCTTTGTAGTAGCGGGCACCGGGGAGCTGTTTTTT. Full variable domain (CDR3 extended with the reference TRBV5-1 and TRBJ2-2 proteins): KAGVTQTPRYLIKTRGQQVTLSCSPISGHRSVSWYQQTPGQGLQFLFEYFSETQRNKGNFPGRFSGRQFSNSRSEMNVSTLELGDSALYLCASSFVVAGTGELFFGEGSRLTVL.